Listed below are T cell receptor beta chains from one sample, sequenced in a study of CD8+CD57+ T cells in acquired aplastic anemia. TCRdb independently ran MiXCR on the reads; one entry per CDR3 protein. The repertoire holds 160,000 or so distinct CDR3 sequences, with under 55% as singletons. Sequencing was performed on sorted CD4+, CD8+, or CD8+CD57+ T cells (not recorded which) from PBMCs. The receptor source for this set is a human donor with aplastic anemia. CDR3s leave out the opening cysteine and the closing phenylalanine or tryptophan. The order of the fields is V gene, J gene, CDR3 protein.

TRBV3-1	TRBJ1-4	ASSQQGGSEKLF
TRBV2	TRBJ1-6	ASNRRGQGDSPLH
TRBV7-3	TRBJ1-5	ASSLHGDQPQH
TRBV5-4	TRBJ1-6	ASSPGWGGSPLH
TRBV9	TRBJ2-7	ASSVDRQGADEQY
TRBV29-1	TRBJ1-1	SVERRADIEAF
TRBV7-2	TRBJ1-2	ASTGASDYGYT
TRBV5-6	TRBJ1-5	ASTLWGFGQPQH
TRBV5-5	TRBJ2-3	ASSLAATDTQY
TRBV5-1	TRBJ1-2	ASSLRNNYGYT
TRBV7-9	TRBJ1-1	ASSPMGQANTEAF
TRBV2	TRBJ1-4	ASSGMTGSNEKLF
TRBV11-1	TRBJ2-1	ASSVGQGADEQF
TRBV6-2/TRBV6-3	TRBJ1-1	ASSSLRGNTEAF
TRBV24-1	TRBJ2-5	ATSAVGSEETQY
TRBV25-1	TRBJ2-7	ASSELGLAGGEQY
TRBV2	TRBJ2-2	ASTVLETGELF
TRBV6-5	TRBJ2-7	ASSHLGLQNYEQY
TRBV29-1	TRBJ2-7	SVEGQGAHGQY
TRBV14	TRBJ2-7	ASSQTWEQY
TRBV2	TRBJ2-7	ASSVNSREQY
TRBV2	TRBJ2-7	ASSLGGDVWS
TRBV7-6	TRBJ1-1	ASSNREGTEAF
TRBV10-3	TRBJ1-2	AISSGQAYGYT
TRBV10-3	TRBJ2-2	AIMDPLRVAGELF
TRBV10-3	TRBJ2-2	ASSYSPGTGIGELF
TRBV29-1	TRBJ1-4	SVQFLNEKLF
TRBV7-3	TRBJ2-3	ASRLSGGTDTQY
TRBV12-5	TRBJ2-7	ASGLVLGRLPYEQY
TRBV6-1	TRBJ1-1	ASTDRERNTEAF
TRBV19	TRBJ2-1	ASSIVYNEQF
TRBV10-3	TRBJ1-1	ATLEGPGWKAF
TRBV5-6	TRBJ1-1	ASSPYRTNTEAF
TRBV4-3	TRBJ2-3	ASSQDSGADTQY
TRBV19	TRBJ2-7	ASSGNIGAYEQY
TRBV7-9	TRBJ1-2	ASEMGGVYGYT
TRBV7-3	TRBJ1-1	ASSLTGQSPNTEAF
TRBV5-1	TRBJ1-1	ASSNQGDTEAF
TRBV9	TRBJ2-7	ASSVSGDRVRIYEQY